This T cell receptor beta chain was obtained from a study of shared clonotypes between healthy human individuals. Background on the study: Each donor's CD4 naive and CD4 memory cells filled three plates apiece, CD8 naive two, and CD8 memory one.

Trimming at V came to 4 bases and at J to 4 bases, leaving 3 bases not matched to a gene. The CDR3 runs 14 residues. The germline V gene encodes CDR1 MNHEY and CDR2 SMNVEV (reference sequence). Profiled with immunoSEQ multiplex PCR; TCRdb holds only in-frame clones, not every one. The sample lists 2,100,000 or so clones; approximately 94% were seen once. This receptor was obtained from a young man in good health. The rearrangement links TRBV27 to TRBJ1-5; TRBD1 matches 8 bases. Material: naive CD4+ T cells sorted from blood. The subset denotes: CD45RA+ positively selected. CDR3 coding DNA: TGTGCCAGCAGTTCCAGACAGGGGAATCAGCCCCAGCATTTT. It is translated as CASSSRQGNQPQHF.